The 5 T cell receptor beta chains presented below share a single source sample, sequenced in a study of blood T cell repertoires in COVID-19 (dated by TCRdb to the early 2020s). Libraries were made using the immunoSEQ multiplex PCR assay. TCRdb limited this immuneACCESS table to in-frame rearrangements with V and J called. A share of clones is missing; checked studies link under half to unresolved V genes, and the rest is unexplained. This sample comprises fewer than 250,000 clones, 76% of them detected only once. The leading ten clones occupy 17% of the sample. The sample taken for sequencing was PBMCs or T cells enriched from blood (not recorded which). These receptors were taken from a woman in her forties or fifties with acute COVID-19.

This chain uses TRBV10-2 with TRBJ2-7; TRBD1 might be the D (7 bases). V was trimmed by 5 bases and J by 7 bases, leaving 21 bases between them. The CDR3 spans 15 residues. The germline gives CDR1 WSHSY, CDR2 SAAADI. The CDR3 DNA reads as TGCGCCAGCAGTCTGCGGGAACAGGGGTCCAATGAGCAGTACGTC. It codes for CASSLREQGSNEQYV.

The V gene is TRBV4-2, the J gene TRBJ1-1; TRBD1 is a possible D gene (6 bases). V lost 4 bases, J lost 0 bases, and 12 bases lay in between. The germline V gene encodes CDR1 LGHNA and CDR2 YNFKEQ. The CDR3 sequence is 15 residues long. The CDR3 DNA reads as TGTGCCAGCAGCCCGAGCGGGGGCATGAACACTGAAGCTTTCTTT. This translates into CASSPSGGMNTEAFF.

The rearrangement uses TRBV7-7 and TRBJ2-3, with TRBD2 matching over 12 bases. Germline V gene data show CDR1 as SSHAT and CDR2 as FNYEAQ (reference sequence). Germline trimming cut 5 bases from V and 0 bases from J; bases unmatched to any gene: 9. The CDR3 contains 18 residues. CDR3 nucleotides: TGTGCCAGCAGCCAAGGGGCTAGCGGGGGGGCGAGCACAGATACGCAGTATTTT. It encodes CASSQGASGGASTDTQYF.

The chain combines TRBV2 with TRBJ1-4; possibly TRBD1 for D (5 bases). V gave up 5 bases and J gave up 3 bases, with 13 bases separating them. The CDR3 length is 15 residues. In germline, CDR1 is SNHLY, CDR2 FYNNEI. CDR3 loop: CASSPVGAANEKLFF. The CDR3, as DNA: TGTGCCAGCAGTCCCGTTGGGGCTGCTAATGAAAAACTGTTTTTT. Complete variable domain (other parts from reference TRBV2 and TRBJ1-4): EPEVTQTPSHQVTQMGQEVILRCVPISNHLYFYWYRQILGQKVEFLVSFYNNEISEKSEIFDDQFSVERPDGSNFTLKIRSTKLEDSAMYFCASSPVGAANEKLFFGSGTQLSVL.

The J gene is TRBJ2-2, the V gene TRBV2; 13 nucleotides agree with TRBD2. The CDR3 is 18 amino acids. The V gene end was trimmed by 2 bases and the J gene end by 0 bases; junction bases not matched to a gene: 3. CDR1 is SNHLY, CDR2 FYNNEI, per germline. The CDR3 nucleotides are TGTGCCAGCAGTGAACTTGGGACTAGCGGGGCGAACACCGGGGAGCTGTTTTTT. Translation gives CASSELGTSGANTGELFF.